This T cell receptor (beta chain) comes out of a study of early T cells in non-severe SARS-CoV-2 infection (dated by TCRdb to the early 2020s). Regarding the research as a whole: TCR sequencing used bulk RNA from unsorted whole blood, so alpha and beta chains could not be paired. Beyond this particular receptor, the publication reports: VDJdb matching was skewed toward anti-spike CD8 responses, so virus-specific expansions were likely underestimated and private and CD4 specificities were missed.

Libraries were prepared through 5' RACE. The instrument given in TCRdb is NextSeq 500. In the TCR library protocol, unique molecular identifiers were attached to individual cDNA molecules to correct for PCR bias and sequencing error. TCR alpha and beta chains were both sequenced, and the abundances of alpha and beta sequences in each sample were closely correlated with each other. Per the original workflow: V gene, J gene and CDR3 annotation of TCR sequences was performed with Decombinator V4. TCRs were defined as expanded if a significant change between any two time points was detected under a Poisson model with p below 0.0001. TCR abundances were normalised to the total number of TCRs sequenced per sample and expressed as counts per million. VDJdb, accessed on 1 November 2021, was searched for TCRs annotated for CMV, EBV and SARS-CoV-2, and TCRs annotated for more than one antigen were excluded. TCRdb redid the processing of the public reads, applying fastp at Q25 and MiXCR, and retained in-frame beta chains. Each CDR3 protein appears once, grouped with its most common genes and DNA. The V and J calls and clone size come from TCRdb's table, not from the authors' own analysis. The sample yields 40,000 or so distinct CDR3 sequences; about 5.3% were counted once. Roughly 6.2% of the sample lies in the top ten.

A case-control design nested within a healthcare worker cohort in London, UK, was used, with weekly nasopharyngeal swab PCR tests and blood sampling performed. Healthcare workers were recruited between 23 and 31 March 2020, during the week of the UK lockdown, and were followed weekly for up to about 15 weeks. Ten or more counts support this clonotype. It has no known antigen specificity. One base away there is no much larger clone; base qualities are not given. The sequenced sample was whole blood, obtained at baseline. The TCR comes from an adult who was a healthcare worker with PCR-confirmed SARS-CoV-2 infection or an uninfected control (not recorded which).

DNA sequence: TGTGCCAGCAGCCAAGATTCACAGACCCAGTACTTC. Its coded protein is CASSQDSQTQYF. In this chain, TRBV3-1 is recombined with TRBJ2-5, with the D gene not clear enough to name. From a lookup of the germline V gene (reference sequence), CDR1 and CDR2 are LGHDT and YNNKEL. Counted from cysteine to phenylalanine, this CDR3 has 12 amino acids. The entry retains the CDR3 DNA only, 36 bases that are in frame from base 1. V drops 0 bases and J drops 6 bases, leaving 5 bases in between.